Here is one TCR beta chain with its context. Its cognate antigen is unknown. This record belongs to a study of cytomegalovirus exposure and HLA in healthy donors. Trimming removed 4 bases from V and 1 base from J, with 8 bases in between. This CDR3 has 14 amino acids. Germline V CDR1 and CDR2: MDHEN, SYDVKM. Study-wide results and limits: Reportedly, diagnosis of cytomegalovirus status by the classifier showed high specificity and sensitivity.

Sequencing used immunoSEQ multiplex PCR; TCRdb keeps in-frame clones, though not all of them. The table lists hundreds of thousands of clones, 75% to 90% of them singletons. What was sequenced was PBMCs. The sequence came from a woman aged 18-35 years in good health and CMV-seronegative. The chain links TRBV28 to TRBJ1-5; D unresolved. In DNA, the CDR3 is TGTGCCAGCAGTTGGGATGAGAGCAATCAGCCCCAGCATTTT. Residues: CASSWDESNQPQHF.